A selection of T cell receptor beta chains follows, all from one sample in a study of blood T cell repertoires in COVID-19. Clones were sequenced by immunoSEQ multiplex PCR, and TCRdb holds only the in-frame ones, with some missing. The repertoire holds approximately 240,000 clones, with 83% as singletons. The source material was peripheral blood. Receptor source: a human donor in a cohort sampled during active COVID-19. Each CDR3 is given without its conserved first and last residue. Fields, in order: CDR3 protein, D gene, V gene. The D gene is left open where the match is weak.

ATTRGGSGNTIY - TRBV19
ASSFGQLYTGELF - TRBV28
SARTGYEQY TRBD1 TRBV20-1
ASSLGGMNTEAF - TRBV5-6
ASSPSGGDIQY TRBD2 TRBV7-9
ASTLPGQPQH - TRBV12-5
ASSLGGHGGTEQY - TRBV7-9
ASSLMAGTEAF - TRBV27
ASSQQAEQY - TRBV5-1
ASSLPPDRVSTEAF TRBD1 TRBV7-9
ATSRDQGSDGYT - TRBV15
ASSLASGASYNEQF TRBD2 TRBV5-1
ASSGYRRGSNSRGTQY - TRBV28
ASSLLGQGAFGNTIY TRBD1 TRBV5-6
ASILPRQGAETQY TRBD1 TRBV2
ASSEGVAGGYEQF TRBD2 TRBV2
ASSVQNYNSPLH - TRBV2
ASSRLQETQY - TRBV19
ASSTQQGGNTEAF TRBD1 TRBV6-5
ASSEAGRGRVTEAF TRBD1 TRBV2
ASSLQAYEQY - TRBV6-6
ASTSGRARTGELF TRBD2 TRBV27
ASSPRTSPPTGTDTQY TRBD2 TRBV18
ASSKESSSYEQY - TRBV5-1
ASSLAAGEQY - TRBV5-4
ASGQPEGYGYT - TRBV12-3/TRBV12-4
ASSLGLANNEQF TRBD2 TRBV5-8
ASSPRTGPRGYT TRBD1 TRBV7-2
ASSLRSGGTYNEQF TRBD1 TRBV5-4
ATSEQGNHQPQH - TRBV24-1
ASSRNGQGGQTQY TRBD1 TRBV5-5
ASSPRTGQETQY TRBD1 TRBV11-2
ASSRRSGTSNYNEQF - TRBV6-6
AISPSGPSYEQY TRBD2 TRBV10-3
ASSDGQEETQY TRBD1 TRBV10-1
ASRPGQGGGRETQY - TRBV27
ASSITLVSNEQF - TRBV19
ASSDASGRNYNEQF TRBD2 TRBV10-2
ASSFGFSNEKLF - TRBV5-4
ASSEDRNNEKLF - TRBV2
ASSEQTGPIQPQH - TRBV2
AWGLVNTGELF TRBD2 TRBV12-3/TRBV12-4
ASSSGRGKTRKGGELF - TRBV11-2
ASSQEPGHHTEAF - TRBV4-1
AISVTGGNSPLH TRBD1 TRBV10-3
ASRLQGSGANVLT - TRBV5-5
ASSQVRLNQF - TRBV5-5
ASSARGNTIY - TRBV18
ASTQGGSSTDTQY - TRBV6-5
ASSLGPNEILH - TRBV5-1
ASSYRTGGVGTEAF TRBD1 TRBV14
ASSPMIASTDTQY - TRBV27
ASSPDTVFNQPQH - TRBV2
ASSSTGGETQY TRBD1 TRBV11-2